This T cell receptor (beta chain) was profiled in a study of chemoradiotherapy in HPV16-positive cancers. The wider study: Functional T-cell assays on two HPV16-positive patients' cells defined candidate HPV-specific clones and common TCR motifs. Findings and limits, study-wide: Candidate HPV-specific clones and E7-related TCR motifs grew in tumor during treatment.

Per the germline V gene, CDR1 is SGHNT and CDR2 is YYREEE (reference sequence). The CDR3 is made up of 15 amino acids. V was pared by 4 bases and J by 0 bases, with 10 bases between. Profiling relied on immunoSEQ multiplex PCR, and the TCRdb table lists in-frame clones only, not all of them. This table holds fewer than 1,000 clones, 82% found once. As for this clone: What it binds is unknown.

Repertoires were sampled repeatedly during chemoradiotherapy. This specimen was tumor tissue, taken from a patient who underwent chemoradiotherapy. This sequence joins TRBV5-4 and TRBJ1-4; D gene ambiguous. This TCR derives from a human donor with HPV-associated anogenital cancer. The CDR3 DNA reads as TGTGCCAGCAGCCGATGGACGGCAACTAATGAAAAACTGTTTTTT. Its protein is CASSRWTATNEKLFF.